This TCR beta chain was sequenced in a study of cytomegalovirus exposure and HLA in healthy donors (dated by TCRdb to 2016 to 2017). Regarding the research as a whole: According to a later analysis, the 110 or so validation repertoires were produced on the same platform as the roughly 600 repertoires of the first cohort. In addition to the first cohort of around 670 subjects, a separate validation cohort of about 120 different subjects was used. The study aimed to test whether cataloging public T cell receptors could reveal signatures of past pathogen exposure. The study combined high-throughput TCR immunosequencing, statistical association of individual TCRs with disease status, and machine learning to predict cytomegalovirus infection status. Broad study findings and their caveats: The study gave a list of more than 150 TCR beta chains associated with cytomegalovirus. While some public TCRs were present in many individuals, most TCR sequences turned up only very rarely across donors. A later analysis lacked HLA typing for the validation cohort, so it scored co-occurrence in that cohort across all 130 or so repertoires. Subsequent analysis determined that TCRs grouped into clusters in the first cohort also showed a tendency toward co-occurrence across the roughly 120 validation repertoires, and about 93% of cluster scores exceeded 0. The authors suggested that the approach could potentially be generalized to other disease states and immunological phenotypes. A few of the identified cytomegalovirus-associated TCR beta chains were confirmed in vitro to be specific for cytomegalovirus antigens. The classifier was reported to diagnose cytomegalovirus status with high specificity and sensitivity in both the original cohort and the validation cohort.

In regard to this clone: This clone's antigen is unknown. Qualities for individual bases were not recorded, and no much larger clone is one base off.

The donors belonged to the validation cohort of over a hundred subjects, which was separate from the 666-subject first cohort. Reading the germline V gene gives CDR1 SGHRS and CDR2 YFSETQ. The V end loses 3 bases and the J end loses 4 bases, and a stretch of 7 bases separates them. From the cysteine up to the phenylalanine, the CDR3 has a length of 12 residues. The read is trimmed to its CDR3 DNA, 36 bases read in frame from base 1. The library was prepared using the immunoSEQ multiplex PCR assay. Processing in the source paper ran as follows. A statistical classification framework was built for diagnosing cytomegalovirus status from the catalog of TCR beta chain sequences. TCRdb mirrors the immuneACCESS table, restricted to in-frame sequences. Some clones are absent from its copies; in checked studies, under half trace to an unresolved V gene, and the reason for the others is unknown. Clonal size and the V and J genes are those of that table, whereas D and trimming came from the DNA. The sample table holds 90,000 to 120,000 clones, of which around 85% were seen once. 3% to 3.5% of the sample is in the top ten clones.

This sequence was found in a young woman in good health and CMV-seronegative. Sequenced: PBMCs. The rearranged segments are TRBV5-1 and TRBJ1-2, with a tentative D gene TRBD1 over 6 matching bases. The DNA is TGCGCCAGCAGCTCGGACAGCTATGGCTACACCTTC. It specifies CASSSDSYGYTF.